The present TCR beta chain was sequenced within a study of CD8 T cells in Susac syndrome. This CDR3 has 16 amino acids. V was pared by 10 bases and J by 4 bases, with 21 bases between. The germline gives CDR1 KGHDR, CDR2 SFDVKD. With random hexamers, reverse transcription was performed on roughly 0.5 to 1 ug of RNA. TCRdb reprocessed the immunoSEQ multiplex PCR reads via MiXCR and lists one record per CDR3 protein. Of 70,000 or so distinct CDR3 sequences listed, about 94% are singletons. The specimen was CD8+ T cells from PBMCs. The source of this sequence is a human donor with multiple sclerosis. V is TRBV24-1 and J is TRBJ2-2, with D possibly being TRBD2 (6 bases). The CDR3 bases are TGTGCCACAGCTCCGCGGGATAGGGGCCTCACCGGGGAGCTGTTTTTT. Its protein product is CATAPRDRGLTGELFF.